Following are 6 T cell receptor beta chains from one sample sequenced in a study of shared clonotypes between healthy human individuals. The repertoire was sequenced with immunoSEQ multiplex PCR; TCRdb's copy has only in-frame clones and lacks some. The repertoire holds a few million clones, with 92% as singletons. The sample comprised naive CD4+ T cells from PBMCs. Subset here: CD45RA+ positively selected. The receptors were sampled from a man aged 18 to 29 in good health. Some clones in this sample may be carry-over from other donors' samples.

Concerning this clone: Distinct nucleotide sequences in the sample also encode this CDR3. The CDR3 region has the DNA TGTGCCAGCAGCCTAGCGGGAGGGTCCTACGAGCAGTACTTC. This sequence encodes CASSLAGGSYEQYF. The chain joins TRBV11-2 to TRBJ2-7, with 12 bases aligning to TRBD2. CDR1 is SGHAT, CDR2 FQNNGV, per germline. The CDR3 is 14 residues long. With V trimmed by 5 bases and J by 1 base, 0 bases remained unmatched.

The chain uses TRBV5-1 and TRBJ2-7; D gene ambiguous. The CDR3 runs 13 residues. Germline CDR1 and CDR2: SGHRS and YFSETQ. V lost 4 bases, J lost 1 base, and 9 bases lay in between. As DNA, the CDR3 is TGCGCCAGCAGCGCCGGCAGGTCCTACGAGCAGTACTTC. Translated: CASSAGRSYEQYF.

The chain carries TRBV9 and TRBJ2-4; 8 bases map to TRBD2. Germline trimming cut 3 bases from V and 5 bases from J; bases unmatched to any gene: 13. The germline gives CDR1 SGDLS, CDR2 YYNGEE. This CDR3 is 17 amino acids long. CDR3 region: CASSAGRAGGSQNIQYF. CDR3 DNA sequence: TGTGCCAGCAGCGCCGGGAGGGCGGGAGGCAGCCAAAACATTCAGTACTTC. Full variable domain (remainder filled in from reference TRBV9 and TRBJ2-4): DSGVTQTPKHLITATGQRVTLRCSPRSGDLSVYWYQQSLDQGLQFLIQYYNGEERAKGNILERFSAQQFPDLHSELNLSSLELGDSALYFCASSAGRAGGSQNIQYFGAGTRLSVL.

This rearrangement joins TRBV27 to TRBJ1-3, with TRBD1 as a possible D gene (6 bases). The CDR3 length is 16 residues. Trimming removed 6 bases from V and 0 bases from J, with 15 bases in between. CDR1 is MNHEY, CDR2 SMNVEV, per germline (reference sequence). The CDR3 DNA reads TGTGCCAGCAGCCCCCAGGGGCTCTACTCTGGAAACACCATATATTTT. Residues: CASSPQGLYSGNTIYF.

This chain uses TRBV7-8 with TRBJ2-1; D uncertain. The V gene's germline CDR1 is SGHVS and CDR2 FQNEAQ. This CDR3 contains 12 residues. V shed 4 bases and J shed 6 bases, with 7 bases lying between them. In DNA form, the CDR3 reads TGTGCCAGCAGCTCAGCCGGCAATGAGCAGTTCTTC. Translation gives CASSSAGNEQFF.

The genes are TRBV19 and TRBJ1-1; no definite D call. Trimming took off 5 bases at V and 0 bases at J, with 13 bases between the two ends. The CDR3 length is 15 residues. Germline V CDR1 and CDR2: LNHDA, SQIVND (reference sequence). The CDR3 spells CASSRGTGMNTEAFF. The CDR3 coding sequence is TGTGCCAGTAGTCGCGGTACGGGGATGAACACTGAAGCTTTCTTT.